Detailed here is one TCR beta chain. Its antigen is unidentified. This sample is drawn from a study of T cell responses to AZD1222 COVID-19 vaccine. Study-wide points: Donor demographics were predominantly white British with a female majority; clonal diversity may be underestimated. The study found Spike-specific TCR breadth and depth rose after two AZD1222 doses. Dominant at 160-218 and 743-854, vaccine-associated CD4 TCRs also spanned spike.

Germline CDR1 is SGHRS and CDR2 is YFSETQ. This CDR3 has 14 amino acids. The J segment lost 2 bases and the V segment lost 4 bases, leaving 4 bases of the junction unmatched. Sequenced by immunoSEQ multiplex PCR; TCRdb stores in-frame clones only, minus some. In the table there are approximately 99,000 clones, roughly 90% of which are singletons. The chain employs TRBV5-1 and TRBJ1-2, with 8 bases identical to TRBD1. The sample in question was peripheral blood, obtained on day 0 of MenACWY control vaccination. The origin of this receptor is an adult in good health. The CDR3 loop reads CASSKDRVNYGYTF. Here the CDR3 DNA reads TGCGCCAGCAGCAAGGACAGGGTGAACTATGGCTACACCTTC.